This T cell receptor (beta chain) was recovered during a study of blood T cell repertoires in COVID-19. The CDR3 has 16 residues. Germline assignment: CDR1 SEHNR and CDR2 FQNEAQ (reference sequence). V lost 4 bases to trimming and J lost 4 bases; unmatched junction nucleotides: 6. In the original analysis: Amplifying reference gene primers gave estimates of nucleated cell counts. Sequenced by immunoSEQ multiplex PCR; TCRdb stores in-frame clones only, minus some. D and trimming come from the DNA, and the V and J calls and clone size come from that table. Among 200,000 to 300,000 clones listed, roughly 90% were seen once.

The clonotype originates from a man aged 60 to 69 who had recovered from COVID-19. This rearrangement joins TRBV7-9 to TRBJ2-3, with 12 bases that match TRBD1. The sequencing input was peripheral blood. Here the CDR3 reads CASSSGQGAFSDTQYF. CDR3 nucleotides: TGTGCCAGCAGCTCGGGACAGGGGGCCTTTTCAGATACGCAGTATTTT.